What follows are 8 T cell receptor beta chains derived from one specimen sequenced in a study of post-analysis software for immune sequencing data (dated by TCRdb to 2014 to 2015). What the work shows at the level of the full study, not this receptor alone: Significantly higher frequencies in patients than in controls were found for five or six TRBV segments, including TRBV5-6, TRBV5-1 and TRBV20-1.

Receptors were amplified or captured by PCR. Sequencing relied on an Illumina HiSeq 2500. To reduce PCR and sequencing biases, unique molecular identifiers were built into the TCR beta cDNA libraries. Starting from the raw public reads, TCRdb applied fastp trimming at Q25, assembled clones with MiXCR and retained in-frame beta chains. Each entry is one CDR3 protein sequence, shown with its most common DNA and genes. In all, the sample holds 150,000 to 200,000 distinct CDR3 sequences, and 30% of those were seen once. The top ten clones comprise roughly 1.6% of the sample. Their antigen targets remain unknown. The sample comprised blood. The source is a girl aged 5 to 17 with multiple sclerosis.

This clonotype has ten or more counts. The chain carries TRBV20-1 and TRBJ2-1; 7 nucleotides align to TRBD2. CDR3 size: 14 residues. V was clipped by 0 bases and J by 6 bases; unmatched bases: 5. The germline V gene encodes CDR1 DFQATT and CDR2 SNEGSKA (reference sequence). This CDR3 reads CSARDLPGGNEQFF. The CDR3 coding sequence is TGCAGTGCTAGAGATCTCCCGGGGGGCAATGAGCAGTTCTTC.

Many counts were recorded for this clonotype. CDR3 protein: CASSPRGSNQPQHF. The CDR3 DNA follows: TGTGCCAGTAGCCCTAGGGGAAGCAATCAGCCCCAGCATTTT. The V and J genes are TRBV19 and TRBJ1-5, with D possibly being TRBD1 (5 bases). Per the germline V gene, CDR1 is LNHDA and CDR2 is SQIVND (reference sequence). This CDR3 is built from 14 residues. V was cut by 6 bases and J by 1 base, with 10 bases left in between.

This clonotype was recorded at least ten times. V and J are TRBV2 and TRBJ2-7; D remains unclear. Germline assignment: CDR1 SNHLY and CDR2 FYNNEI. The CDR3 totals 12 residues. Trimming cost V 6 bases and J 3 bases, with 9 bases left between them. CDR3 residues: CASRDGNYEQYF. CDR3 nucleotides: TGTGCCAGCAGGGACGGAAACTACGAGCAGTACTTC.

The gene calls are TRBV2 and TRBJ2-3, with D tentatively TRBD1 (6 bases). Between the trimmed V and J ends, which lost 6 bases and 2 bases, there was a span of 15 bases. This CDR3 has 15 amino acids. The germline V gene has CDR1 SNHLY and CDR2 FYNNEI. The CDR3 spells CASRWGHPDTDTQYF. The CDR3 region has the DNA TGTGCCAGCAGATGGGGACATCCAGACACAGATACGCAGTATTTT.

V and J are TRBV7-2 and TRBJ2-3, with 7 positions matching TRBD2. The junction had 12 bases not matched to a gene; V was cut back by 6 bases and J by 6 bases. The CDR3 consists of 15 residues. CDR1 is SGHTA, CDR2 FQGNSA, per germline. CDR3 DNA: TGTGCCAGCAGTTGGACTAGTAAAGGTGTGGATACGCAGTATTTT. Translating gives CASSWTSKGVDTQYF.

In the case of this clonotype: Being one base from a much bigger clone, this may be a read error. The CDR3 nucleotides read TGCAGTGCTAGTCCCACGGAGAGTGGAGAGGAGACCCAGTACTTC. It is translated as CSASPTESGEETQYF. The genes are TRBV20-1 and TRBJ2-5; no definite D call. The CDR3 is 15 amino acids. Trimming shortened V by 3 bases and J by 5 bases, and 19 bases separated the two germline ends. Germline CDR1 and CDR2: DFQATT and SNEGSKA (reference sequence).

The chain is built from TRBV5-1 and TRBJ2-5; 9 nucleotides line up with TRBD2. Germline V lookup: CDR1 SGHRS, CDR2 YFSETQ. The junction had 13 bases not matched to a gene; V was cut back by 2 bases and J by 11 bases. The CDR3 extends over 15 amino acids. CDR3 amino acids: CASSFSSGTHNEQYF. In DNA, the CDR3 is TGCGCCAGCAGCTTCTCTAGCGGGACCCACAATGAGCAGTACTTC.

This clonotype was seen many times. The chain links TRBV7-7 to TRBJ2-5; 7 bases line up with TRBD1. The germline V gene encodes CDR1 SSHAT and CDR2 FNYEAQ (reference sequence). The CDR3 runs 13 residues. The V segment lost 8 bases and the J segment 3 bases; nucleotides outside the gene matches: 6. CDR3 nucleotides: TGTGCCAGCGCTGGGACAGCCAAAGAGACCCAGTACTTC. This translates into CASAGTAKETQYF.